The 26 T cell receptor beta chains below come from one sample, sequenced in a study of regulatory T cells in long-lasting Graves disease. The time point: persistent/refractory GD, antithyroid drugs over 5 years with positive TRAb. After RNA was extracted from PBMCs, the TCR library was made from it. HTBI primers from iRepertoire and Arm-PCR of CDR3 regions yielded the TCR beta libraries. Each CDR3 protein is one row after TCRdb ran MiXCR on the multiplex PCR reads. Altogether about 470,000 distinct CDR3 sequences are present, 20% to 25% being singletons, with the ten largest covering around 7%. The sequences come from peripheral blood mononuclear cells (PBMCs), collected when the disease was refractory, from a patient treated with antithyroid drugs. The receptors were sampled from a female donor with Graves disease.

This clonotype was picked up a small number of times. The chain joins TRBV30 to TRBJ1-1; the match to TRBD1 covers 12 bases. J gave up 6 bases and V 3 bases, and 8 bases lay outside the gene matches. CDR1 is GTSNPN, CDR2 SVGIG, per germline (reference sequence). The CDR3 is 15 amino acids. As DNA, the CDR3 is TGTGCCTGGAGGATGAAGGGACAGGGGGCCGCTGAAGCTTTCTTT. Translating it yields CAWRMKGQGAAEAFF.

CDR3: CASSFLFNPETQYF. In DNA, the CDR3 is TGTGCCAGCAGCTTTTTGTTTAACCCGGAGACCCAGTACTTC. The chain carries TRBV11-3 and TRBJ2-5; the D is unclear. The CDR3 length is 14 residues. V was pared by 3 bases and J by 5 bases, with 13 bases between. CDR1 and CDR2 from the germline V gene are SGHNT and YENEEA.

This clonotype appeared many times. The chain recombines TRBV27 with TRBJ1-2, with D tentatively TRBD1 (6 bases). Germline CDR1 MNHEY, CDR2 SMNVEV (reference sequence). The V end lost 4 bases, the J end lost 3 bases, and 18 bases lay between the germline ends. The CDR3 sequence is 16 residues long. The CDR3: CASSSQGGGYDYGYTF. The CDR3, as DNA: TGTGCCAGCAGTTCACAGGGAGGGGGATACGACTATGGCTACACCTTC.

The CDR3 protein is CASSQDPGLVLDTQYF. In DNA form, the CDR3 reads TGTGCCAGCAGCCAAGATCCGGGGCTAGTCCTGGACACCCAGTACTTC. The V call is TRBV3-1, the J call TRBJ2-5, with D possibly called TRBD1 or TRBD2 (5 bases each). The V gene's germline CDR1 is LGHDT and CDR2 YNNKEL (reference sequence). The germline V and J ends were trimmed by 0 bases and 8 bases, with 19 bases remaining between them. The CDR3 length is 16 residues.

The table lists this clonotype with many counts. The gene calls are TRBV7-9 and TRBJ1-4; a weak D match, TRBD1 (6 bases). Germline V gene data show CDR1 as SEHNR and CDR2 as FQNEAQ (reference sequence). The CDR3 sequence is 13 residues long. With 4 bases removed from V and 5 bases from J, the gap between germline ends came to 8 bases. CDR3 in amino acids: CASSYGGNEKLFF. The CDR3 DNA is TGTGCCAGCAGCTACGGGGGCAATGAAAAACTGTTTTTT.

The chain couples TRBV5-5 to TRBJ2-7; D is tentatively TRBD1 or TRBD2 (6 bases each). The CDR3 contains 14 residues. Trimming removed 6 bases from V and 2 bases from J, with 15 bases in between. From germline, CDR1 is SGHKS and CDR2 YYEKEE (reference sequence). The CDR3 sequence: CASTEGGRAYEQYF. The CDR3 nucleotides are TGTGCCAGCACCGAGGGGGGCAGGGCCTACGAGCAGTACTTC.

This clonotype occurred a few times. CDR3 bases: TGTGCCAGCAGCTTAGGTCCAGGGTCGTCCTACGAGCAGTACTTC. Its translation: CASSLGPGSSYEQYF. This chain uses TRBV7-2 with TRBJ2-7, with a weak D call TRBD1 (5 bases). The CDR3 covers 15 residues. V lost 1 base and J lost 1, with 11 bases in between. Germline CDR1 and CDR2: SGHTA and FQGNSA.

The count of this clonotype is one. The chain has TRBV9 and TRBJ2-7, with TRBD1 matching over 7 bases. Germline values: CDR1 SGDLS, CDR2 YYNGEE. The V segment lost 0 bases and the J segment 2 bases; nucleotides outside the gene matches: 11. The CDR3 spans 17 residues. This chain's CDR3 is CASSVGDGTERPYEQYF. The CDR3, as DNA: TGTGCCAGCAGCGTAGGAGACGGGACAGAAAGACCCTACGAGCAGTACTTC. The entire variable domain, with the rest obtained from reference TRBV9 and TRBJ2-7, is as follows: DSGVTQTPKHLITATGQRVTLRCSPRSGDLSVYWYQQSLDQGLQFLIQYYNGEERAKGNILERFSAQQFPDLHSELNLSSLELGDSALYFCASSVGDGTERPYEQYFGPGTRLTVT.

This clonotype appeared many times. V usage is TRBV11-2 and J usage is TRBJ1-1; D is ambiguous. The CDR3 spans 11 residues. With 4 bases removed from V and 8 bases from J, the gap between germline ends came to 8 bases. Per the germline V gene, CDR1 is SGHAT and CDR2 is FQNNGV. CDR3 protein: CASSSHLEAFF. The CDR3 coding sequence is TGTGCCAGCAGCTCGCATCTAGAAGCTTTCTTT.

The chain joins TRBV13 to TRBJ1-5; D might be TRBD1 (6 bases). This CDR3 has 15 amino acids. Trimming removed 4 bases at V and 1 base at J, with 11 bases between. Per germline, CDR1 PRHDT and CDR2 FYEKMQ (reference sequence). The CDR3 coding sequence is TGTGCCAGCAGCTCCCACAGGGAAAGCAATCAGCCCCAGCATTTT. Its translation: CASSSHRESNQPQHF.

In this sample, this clonotype turned up many times. This CDR3 reads CSARSSGYEQYF. CDR3 sequence (DNA): TGCAGTGCTAGAAGCTCAGGTTACGAGCAGTACTTC. The gene calls are TRBV20-1 and TRBJ2-7; no clear D gene. The CDR3 extends over 12 amino acids. Trimming took 2 bases from V and 4 from J, leaving 9 bases between them. Germline loops: CDR1 DFQATT, CDR2 SNEGSKA (reference sequence).

This clonotype was observed many times. The chain's CDR3 is CSASNTQETQYF. CDR3 DNA sequence: TGCAGTGCTAGCAACACTCAAGAGACCCAGTACTTC. This chain links TRBV20-1 with TRBJ2-5; D remains ambiguous. Germline V gene data show CDR1 as DFQATT and CDR2 as SNEGSKA (reference sequence). The CDR3 is made up of 12 amino acids. V was trimmed by 3 bases and J by 2 bases, leaving 7 bases between them.

At least ten counts were recorded for this clonotype. In DNA, the CDR3 is TGTGCCAGCAGCTCCTCACAGGTGGCAACTAATGAAAAACTGTTTTTT. Encoded protein: CASSSSQVATNEKLFF. The chain combines TRBV27 with TRBJ1-4; maybe TRBD1 (5 bases). Trimming left V 6 bases short and J 0 bases short, with 14 bases between. This CDR3 spans 16 amino acids. The germline V gene encodes CDR1 MNHEY and CDR2 SMNVEV (reference sequence).

The CDR3 DNA reads as TGTGCCAGCAGCCCTACTGGGGGGCGGAAAAACATTCAGTACTTC. As protein: CASSPTGGRKNIQYF. J is TRBJ2-4 and V is TRBV3-1, with D perhaps assigned TRBD1 or TRBD2 (6 bases each). Trimming shortened V by 4 bases and J by 4 bases, and 14 bases separated the two germline ends. The CDR3 is 15 residues long. CDR1 and CDR2 from the germline V gene are LGHDT and YNNKEL (reference sequence).

This clonotype was found many times. This chain joins TRBV7-2 and TRBJ1-5; D is undetermined. This CDR3 has 14 amino acids. Germline V CDR1 and CDR2: SGHTA, FQGNSA. V lost 2 bases to trimming and J lost 1 base, with 6 bases between them. The CDR3 sequence: CASSLRLSNQPQHF. The CDR3 coding sequence is TGTGCCAGCAGCTTAAGACTAAGCAATCAGCCCCAGCATTTT.

This chain uses TRBV5-1 with TRBJ1-2; 7 bases are shared with TRBD1. The germline V gene has CDR1 SGHRS and CDR2 YFSETQ. With V trimmed by 4 bases and J by 2 bases, 17 bases remained unmatched. CDR3 length equals 18 residues. CDR3 amino acids: CASSKDRIGGLRNYGYTF. The DNA for the CDR3 is TGCGCCAGCAGCAAGGACAGGATAGGGGGATTAAGAAACTATGGCTACACCTTC.

This chain links TRBV4-1 with TRBJ2-5; D is unclear. V was shortened by 1 base and J by 5 bases, with 8 bases between the two germline ends. CDR3 size: 13 residues. CDR1 is MGHRA and CDR2 is YSYEKL in the germline V gene. CDR3 coding DNA: TGCGCCAGCAGCCAAGCAAGGGCGGAGACCCAGTACTTC. Translating it yields CASSQARAETQYF.

This clonotype has only a few counts. The chain uses TRBV4-1 and TRBJ2-7; D is ambiguous. Germline CDR1 is MGHRA and CDR2 is YSYEKL. There are 14 residues in the CDR3. V was pared by 1 base and J by 5 bases, with 12 bases between. Here the CDR3 reads CASSQVWKVDEQYF. For the CDR3, the DNA is TGCGCCAGCAGCCAAGTATGGAAAGTCGACGAGCAGTACTTC.

The CDR3: CASSAPQGGQETQYF. In DNA, the CDR3 is TGCGCCAGCAGCGCGCCACAGGGGGGCCAAGAGACCCAGTACTTC. The chain has TRBV5-1 and TRBJ2-5, with 8 bases matching TRBD1. CDR3 size: 15 residues. Germline CDR1 and CDR2: SGHRS and YFSETQ. With 4 bases clipped from V and 1 base from J, the junction kept 6 bases outside the gene matches.

Notes on this clonotype: This may be a read error, as it is one base from a much larger clone. The chain has TRBV7-9 and TRBJ2-5, with TRBD2 as a possible D gene (7 bases). Germline-derived CDR1 and CDR2 are SEHNR and FQNEAQ (reference sequence). This CDR3 contains 14 residues. The CDR3 nucleotides read TGTGTCAGCAGTGGGGGGGGCCTCCAAGAGACCCAGTACTTC. Protein product: CVSSGGGLQETQYF.

This clonotype appeared a few times. V gene TRBV5-1 combines with J gene TRBJ2-7, with D possibly being TRBD2 (6 bases). Looked up from germline, CDR1 is SGHRS and CDR2 is YFSETQ. This CDR3 is built from 14 residues. Trimming took off 4 bases at V and 3 bases at J, with 14 bases between the two ends. The CDR3 loop reads CASSPRRDLYEQYF. The CDR3 DNA follows: TGCGCCAGCAGCCCCCGGAGGGATCTCTACGAGCAGTACTTC.

This clonotype has just a few counts. At one end, the junction sequence differs from germline, possibly due to a read error. The chain recombines TRBV7-9 with TRBJ1-1, with D possibly TRBD1 on 5 matching bases. The CDR3 length is 18 residues. CDR1 is SEHNR and CDR2 is FQNEAQ in the germline V gene (reference sequence). CDR3 sequence: CASSRPRGVGLTNPEAFF. Written as DNA, the CDR3 is TGTGCCAGCAGCCGACCGCGAGGGGTAGGCCTTACGAACCCTGAAGCTTTCTTT. The complete variable domain, with remaining parts taken from reference TRBV7-9 and TRBJ1-1, reads DTGVSQNPRHKITKRGQNVTFRCDPISEHNRLYWYRQTLGQGPEFLTYFQNEAQLEKSRLLSDRFSAERPKGSFSTLEIQRTEQGDSAMYLCASSRPRGVGLTNPEAFFGQGTRLTVV.

This clonotype showed up just a few times. The chain uses TRBV24-1 and TRBJ2-1; 7 bases align to TRBD1. CDR3 length: 13 residues. Trimming cost V 9 bases and J 7 bases; bases outside gene matches: 8. From germline, CDR1 is KGHDR and CDR2 SFDVKD. CDR3 DNA sequence: TGTGCCACCGCCACAGGGGTGGAAAATGAGCAGTTCTTC. It encodes CATATGVENEQFF.

This clonotype was seen ten or more times. J is TRBJ1-5 and V is TRBV3-1; D gene unclear. The CDR3 consists of 13 residues. The ends were cut back, 4 bases at V and 1 base at J, with 5 bases in the middle. From germline, CDR1 is LGHDT and CDR2 YNNKEL (reference sequence). CDR3 amino acids: CASSLESNQPQHF. CDR3 nucleotide sequence: TGTGCCAGCAGCCTCGAAAGCAATCAGCCCCAGCATTTT.

The sample holds many counts of this clonotype. The chain uses TRBV28 and TRBJ1-1; D may be TRBD1 (5 bases). Germline assignment: CDR1 MDHEN and CDR2 SYDVKM. The CDR3 runs to 13 residues. Trimming removed 8 bases from V and 3 bases from J, with 13 bases in between. The CDR3 bases are TGTGCCAGCCGAAAGGGAGGGGACACTGAAGCTTTCTTT. It is translated as CASRKGGDTEAFF. The whole variable domain, remainder taken from reference TRBV28 and TRBJ1-1, is DVKVTQSSRYLVKRTGEKVFLECVQDMDHENMFWYRQDPGLGLRLIYFSYDVKMKEKGDIPEGYSVSREKKERFSLILESASTNQTSMYLCASRKGGDTEAFFGQGTRLTVV.

Regarding this clonotype: Possible read error: a much larger clone is one base away. The chain uses TRBV6-2 or TRBV6-3 and TRBJ1-4, with D maybe TRBD1 (5 bases). This CDR3 region has 16 residues. Germline CDR1 is MNHEY and CDR2 is SVGEGT. V dropped 8 bases and J dropped 7 bases, with 23 bases sitting between them. The CDR3 here is CASGAKIGYPVEKLFF. Written as DNA, the CDR3 is TGTGCCAGCGGGGCGAAGATCGGGTACCCGGTTGAAAAACTGTTTTTT.